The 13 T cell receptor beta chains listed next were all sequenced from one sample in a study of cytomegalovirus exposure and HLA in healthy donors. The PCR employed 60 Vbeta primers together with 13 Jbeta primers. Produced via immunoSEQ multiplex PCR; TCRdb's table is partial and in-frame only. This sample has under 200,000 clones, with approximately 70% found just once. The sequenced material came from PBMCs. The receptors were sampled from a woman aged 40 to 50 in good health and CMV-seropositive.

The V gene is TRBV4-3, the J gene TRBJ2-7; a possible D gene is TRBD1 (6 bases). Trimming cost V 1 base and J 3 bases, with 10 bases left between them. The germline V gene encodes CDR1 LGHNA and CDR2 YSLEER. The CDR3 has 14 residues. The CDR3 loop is CASSQGTASYEQYF. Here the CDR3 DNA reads TGCGCCAGCAGCCAAGGGACAGCAAGCTACGAGCAGTACTTC.

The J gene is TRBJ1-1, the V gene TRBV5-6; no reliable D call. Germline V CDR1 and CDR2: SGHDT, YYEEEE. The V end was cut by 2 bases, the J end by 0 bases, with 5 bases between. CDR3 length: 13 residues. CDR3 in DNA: TGTGCCAGCAGCTTAACGGTGAACACTGAAGCTTTCTTT. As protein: CASSLTVNTEAFF.

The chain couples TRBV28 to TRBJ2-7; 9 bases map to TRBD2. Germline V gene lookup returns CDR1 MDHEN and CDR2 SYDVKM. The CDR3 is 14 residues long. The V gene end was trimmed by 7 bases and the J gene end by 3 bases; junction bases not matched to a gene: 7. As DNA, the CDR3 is TGTGCCAGCAAGGTAGCGGGAGAGGTCTACGAGCAGTACTTC. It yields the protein CASKVAGEVYEQYF. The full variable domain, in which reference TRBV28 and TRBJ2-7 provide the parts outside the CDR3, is DVKVTQSSRYLVKRTGEKVFLECVQDMDHENMFWYRQDPGLGLRLIYFSYDVKMKEKGDIPEGYSVSREKKERFSLILESASTNQTSMYLCASKVAGEVYEQYFGPGTRLTVT.

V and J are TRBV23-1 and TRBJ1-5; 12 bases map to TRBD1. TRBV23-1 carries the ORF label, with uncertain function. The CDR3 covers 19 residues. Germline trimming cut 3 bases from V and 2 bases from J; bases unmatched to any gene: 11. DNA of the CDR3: TGCGCCAGCAGTCAGCCCGGGACAGGGGGCGCTTCGGGCAATCAGCCCCAGCATTTT. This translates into CASSQPGTGGASGNQPQHF.

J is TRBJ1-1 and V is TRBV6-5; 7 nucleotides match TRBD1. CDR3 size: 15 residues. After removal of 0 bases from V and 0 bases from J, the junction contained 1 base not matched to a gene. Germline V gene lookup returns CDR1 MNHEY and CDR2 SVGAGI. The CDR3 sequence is CASSYSGTVNTEAFF. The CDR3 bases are TGTGCCAGCAGTTACTCCGGGACAGTGAACACTGAAGCTTTCTTT.

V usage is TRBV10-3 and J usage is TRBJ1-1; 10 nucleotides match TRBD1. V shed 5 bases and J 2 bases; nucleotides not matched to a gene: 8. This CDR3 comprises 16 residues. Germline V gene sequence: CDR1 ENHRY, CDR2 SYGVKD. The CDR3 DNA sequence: TGTGCCATCAGTTTGACAGGGGGCGCGGGAAACACTGAAGCTTTCTTT. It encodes CAISLTGGAGNTEAFF.

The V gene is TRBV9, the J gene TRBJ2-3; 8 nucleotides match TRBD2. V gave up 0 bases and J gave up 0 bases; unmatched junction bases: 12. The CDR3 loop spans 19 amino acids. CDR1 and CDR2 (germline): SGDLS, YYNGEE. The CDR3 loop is CASSVGPPSGRASTDTQYF. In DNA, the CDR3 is TGTGCCAGCAGCGTAGGTCCCCCTAGCGGGCGAGCTAGCACAGATACGCAGTATTTT.

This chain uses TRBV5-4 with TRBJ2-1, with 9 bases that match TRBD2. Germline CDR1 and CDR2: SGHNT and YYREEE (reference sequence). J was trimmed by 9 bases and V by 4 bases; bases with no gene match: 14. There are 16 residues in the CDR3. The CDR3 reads CASSVRGREGRGEQFF. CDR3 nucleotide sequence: TGTGCCAGCAGCGTCCGTGGGCGGGAGGGCCGGGGTGAGCAGTTCTTC.

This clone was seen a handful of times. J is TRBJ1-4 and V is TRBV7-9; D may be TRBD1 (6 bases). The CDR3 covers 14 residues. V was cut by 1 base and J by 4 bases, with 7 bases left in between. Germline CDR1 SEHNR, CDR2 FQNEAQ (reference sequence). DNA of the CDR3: TGTGCCAGCAGCTTAGTGGACAGTAATGAAAAACTGTTTTTT. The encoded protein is CASSLVDSNEKLFF.

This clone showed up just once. CDR3 coding DNA: TGTGCCAGCAGCCAAACGGGGAACACTGAAGCTTTCTTT. It encodes CASSQTGNTEAFF. V and J are TRBV14 and TRBJ1-1; no clear D. The length of the CDR3 is 13 residues. CDR1 is SGHDN and CDR2 is FVKESK in the germline V gene. The V gene lost 2 bases and the J gene lost 1 base, with 5 bases spanning the gap.

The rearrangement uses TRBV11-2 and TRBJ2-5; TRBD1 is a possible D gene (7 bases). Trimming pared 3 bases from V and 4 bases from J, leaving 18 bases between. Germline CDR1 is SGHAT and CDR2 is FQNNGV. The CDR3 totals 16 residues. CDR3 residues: CASSFLIGGTAETQYF. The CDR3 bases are TGTGCCAGCAGCTTCCTTATTGGGGGGACAGCAGAGACCCAGTACTTC.

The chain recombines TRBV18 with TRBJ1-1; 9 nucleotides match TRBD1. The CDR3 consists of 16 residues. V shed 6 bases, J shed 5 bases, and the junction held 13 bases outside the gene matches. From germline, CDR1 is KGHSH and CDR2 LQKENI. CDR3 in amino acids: CASSRGTGRGGTEAFF. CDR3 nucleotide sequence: TGTGCCAGCTCCCGGGGGACAGGGAGGGGAGGAACTGAAGCTTTCTTT.

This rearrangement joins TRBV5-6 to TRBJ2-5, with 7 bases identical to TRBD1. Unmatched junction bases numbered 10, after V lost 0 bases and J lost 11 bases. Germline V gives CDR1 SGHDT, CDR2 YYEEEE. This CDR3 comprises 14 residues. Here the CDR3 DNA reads TGTGCCAGCAGCTTGGGACAGGGATGGTGGGAGCAGTACTTC. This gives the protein CASSLGQGWWEQYF.